The rows below give T cell receptor beta chains drawn from one sample of a study of PD-1 blockade in classical Hodgkin lymphoma. Libraries were prepared by immunoSEQ multiplex PCR; TCRdb keeps only in-frame clonotypes and omits some of them. The repertoire has more than 90,000 clones, around four fifths of them found once; the top ten carry 9.4%. This specimen was peripheral blood mononuclear cells (PBMCs), taken before the fourth cycle of nivolumab. The receptors shown here come from a human donor with classical Hodgkin lymphoma. Both conserved end residues are part of each CDR3. The order of the fields is V gene, D gene, clone size, J gene, CDR3 length, CDR3 protein, CDR3 DNA. A D gene is named only where the DNA matches it firmly. Size tells how often a clone was seen (once, few, many) or the class of an expanded clone, and some rows leave it out.

TRBV5-8	TRBD2	.	TRBJ2-3	17	CASSWTLLAGGRDTQYF	TGTGCCAGCAGCTGGACCTTACTAGCGGGAGGGCGCGATACGCAGTATTTT
TRBV4-1	.	.	TRBJ2-3	15	CASSQSVGSTDTQYF	TGCGCCAGCAGCCAGTCGGTCGGTAGCACAGATACGCAGTATTTT
TRBV5-6	.	few	TRBJ2-1	13	CASSYLPYNEQFF	TGTGCCAGCAGCTACCTACCGTACAATGAGCAGTTCTTC
TRBV5-1	TRBD1	.	TRBJ2-7	14	CASSTGQGVYEQYF	TGCGCCAGCAGCACGGGACAGGGAGTTTACGAGCAGTACTTC
TRBV4-2	TRBD2	once	TRBJ2-6	18	CASSQDWRGAPGANVLTF	TGTGCCAGCAGCCAAGATTGGCGGGGGGCTCCTGGGGCCAACGTCCTGACTTTC
TRBV5-1	TRBD1	.	TRBJ2-3	15	CASSLGGQGTDTQYF	TGCGCCAGCAGCTTGGGAGGACAGGGGACAGATACGCAGTATTTT
TRBV15	.	.	TRBJ2-4	17	CATSQRYLGAGGYIQYF	TGTGCCACCAGCCAGAGATATTTGGGGGCAGGGGGGTACATTCAGTACTTC
TRBV10-3	.	.	TRBJ1-5	14	CAISESTGRQPQHF	TGCGCCATCAGTGAGTCGACAGGAAGGCAGCCCCAGCATTTT
TRBV7-2	TRBD1	.	TRBJ1-2	13	CASSLGQGMSYTF	TGTGCCAGCAGCCTCGGACAGGGGATGAGCTACACCTTC
TRBV7-2	TRBD2	.	TRBJ2-5	15	CASSLLAGGVQTQYF	TGTGCCAGCAGCCTACTAGCGGGAGGAGTCCAGACCCAGTACTTC
TRBV18	.	.	TRBJ2-5	14	CASSLNQRGETQYF	TGTGCCAGCTCACTAAATCAGAGAGGGGAGACCCAGTACTTC
TRBV27	TRBD1	.	TRBJ2-7	14	CASSLPGQAHEQYF	TGTGCCAGCAGTTTGCCGGGACAGGCGCACGAGCAGTACTTC
TRBV10-3	TRBD2	.	TRBJ2-2	15	CAIRLSGSFTGELFF	TGTGCCATCAGGCTAAGCGGGAGCTTCACCGGGGAGCTGTTTTTT
TRBV4-2	.	.	TRBJ2-3	14	CASSPTGRTDTQYF	TGTGCCAGCAGCCCGACAGGACGCACAGATACGCAGTATTTT
TRBV6-5	.	.	TRBJ2-1	14	CASSYSAGPGRQFF	TGTGCCAGCAGTTACTCGGCGGGGCCGGGAAGGCAGTTCTTC
TRBV28	TRBD1	.	TRBJ1-2	13	CASRTGQLYGYTF	TGTGCCAGCAGGACGGGACAGCTTTATGGCTACACCTTC
TRBV6-1	.	.	TRBJ1-2	15	CASSPQGGANYGYTF	TGTGCCAGCAGTCCCCAGGGAGGGGCGAACTATGGCTACACCTTC
TRBV4-1	.	.	TRBJ1-4	17	CASSQDVGLASNEKLFF	TGCGCCAGCAGCCAAGACGTAGGACTTGCATCTAATGAAAAACTGTTTTTT
TRBV10-3	.	.	TRBJ1-2	13	CATVGGSDYGYTF	TGTGCCACCGTAGGGGGGAGTGACTATGGCTACACCTTC
TRBV20-1	.	.	TRBJ2-1	11	CSALKRDEQFF	TGCAGTGCCCTTAAGCGGGATGAGCAGTTCTTC
TRBV6-5	TRBD2	.	TRBJ2-1	15	CASSPRTSSYNEQFF	TGTGCCAGCAGCCCCCGGACTAGCTCCTACAATGAGCAGTTCTTC
TRBV6-6	.	.	TRBJ1-4	14	CASSYSRGDEKLFF	TGTGCCAGCAGTTACTCAAGGGGGGATGAAAAACTGTTTTTT
TRBV7-9	.	.	TRBJ2-5	13	CASSLYDEETQYF	TGTGCCAGCAGCTTGTATGACGAAGAGACCCAGTACTTC
TRBV6-6	.	.	TRBJ2-7	15	CASSYWDLSSYEQYF	TGTGCCAGCAGTTACTGGGACTTGAGCTCCTACGAGCAGTACTTC
TRBV7-7	TRBD2	.	TRBJ2-3	17	CASSPSPGLAGVGTQYF	TGTGCTAGCAGCCCTAGCCCCGGACTAGCGGGGGTTGGTACGCAGTATTTT
TRBV7-9	.	.	TRBJ1-2	16	CASSLSLGFTNYGYTF	TGTGCCAGCAGCCTTTCCCTGGGCTTCACTAACTATGGCTACACCTTC
TRBV5-1	TRBD2	few	TRBJ2-5	14	CASTPGLALETQYF	TGCGCCAGCACGCCGGGACTAGCGTTGGAGACCCAGTACTTC
TRBV28	.	.	TRBJ1-2	13	CASSLPALYGYTF	TGTGCCAGCAGTTTACCCGCCCTCTATGGCTACACCTTC
TRBV5-4	TRBD2	.	TRBJ2-3	18	CASSQVTSGGASTDTQYF	TGTGCCAGCAGCCAAGTCACTAGCGGGGGGGCTAGCACAGATACGCAGTATTTT
TRBV7-9	.	.	TRBJ2-7	16	CASSPFRRQASYEQYF	TGTGCCAGCAGCCCATTCAGGAGACAGGCTTCCTACGAGCAGTACTTC
TRBV6-1	.	.	TRBJ1-4	17	CASSERGGISTNEKLFF	TGTGCCAGCAGTGAAAGGGGAGGAATTTCAACTAATGAAAAACTGTTTTTT
TRBV6-5	.	.	TRBJ2-5	15	CASSYSAGLFETQYF	TGTGCCAGCAGTTACTCGGCAGGGTTGTTTGAGACCCAGTACTTC
TRBV19	.	.	TRBJ2-7	15	CASSIASRLGDEQYF	TGTGCCAGTAGCATAGCGTCAAGACTAGGCGACGAGCAGTACTTC
TRBV7-7	TRBD1	.	TRBJ2-3	21	CASSLGRPQPGQLPRFYTQYF	TGTGCTAGCAGCTTAGGCCGCCCCCAGCCGGGACAGCTGCCGCGATTCTATACGCAGTATTTT
TRBV18	TRBD2	.	TRBJ2-1	17	CASSPGLRTRPNNEQFF	TGTGCCAGCTCACCAGGATTGCGGACTAGACCAAACAATGAGCAGTTCTTC
TRBV10-3	TRBD2	once	TRBJ2-1	12	CASGGEYNEQFF	TGTGCCTCGGGGGGAGAATACAATGAGCAGTTCTTC
TRBV19	.	.	TRBJ2-7	14	CASSIPGSSYEQYF	TGTGCCAGTAGTATACCGGGGTCCTCCTACGAGCAGTACTTC
TRBV6-1	.	.	TRBJ1-4	13	CASSVELNEKLFF	TGTGCCAGCAGTGTGGAACTGAATGAAAAACTGTTTTTT
TRBV25-1	.	few	TRBJ1-3	16	CASSERVTGSGNTIYF	TGTGCCAGCAGTGAACGAGTCACTGGTTCTGGAAACACCATATATTTT
TRBV6-5	TRBD1	.	TRBJ2-7	12	CASSRTGIEQYF	TGTGCCAGCAGCCGGACAGGGATCGAGCAGTACTTC
TRBV15	.	.	TRBJ2-5	13	CATSRDRGETQYF	TGTGCCACCAGCAGAGATAGGGGAGAGACCCAGTACTTC
TRBV30	.	.	TRBJ1-5	14	CAWSVSTLNQPQHF	TGTGCCTGGAGTGTAAGTACATTAAATCAGCCCCAGCATTTT
TRBV5-1	TRBD1	.	TRBJ2-7	13	CASSLGTGSEQYF	TGCGCCAGCAGCTTGGGGACAGGGAGCGAGCAGTACTTC
TRBV25-1	.	.	TRBJ2-1	13	CASRGETNNEQFF	TGTGCCAGCAGGGGAGAAACAAACAATGAGCAGTTCTTC
TRBV5-1	.	.	TRBJ2-7	16	CASSLEGVALSGEQYF	TGCGCCAGCAGCTTGGAGGGCGTGGCCCTGAGTGGCGAGCAGTACTTC
TRBV5-6	.	.	TRBJ1-2	14	CASSSTVGNYGYTF	TGTGCCAGCAGCTCGACAGTTGGTAACTATGGCTACACCTTC
TRBV5-6	TRBD1	.	TRBJ1-6	17	CASRSTGTGVLGSPLHF	TGTGCCAGCAGATCGACCGGGACAGGGGTCCTGGGGTCACCCCTCCACTTT
TRBV25-1	.	few	TRBJ2-7	13	CASSEYRDYEQYF	TGTGCCAGCAGTGAATATAGAGACTACGAGCAGTACTTC
TRBV6-1	.	.	TRBJ1-1	12	CASSELGFEAFF	TGTGCCAGCAGTGAATTAGGATTTGAAGCTTTCTTT
TRBV5-8	.	few	TRBJ2-2	15	CASSYWTGGNGELFF	TGTGCCAGCAGCTACTGGACAGGAGGGAACGGGGAGCTGTTTTTT
TRBV18	.	few	TRBJ2-1	14	CASSNLGGYNEQFF	TGTGCCAGCTCAAACCTCGGGGGTTACAATGAGCAGTTCTTC
TRBV10-1	TRBD1	.	TRBJ1-5	17	CASIRGQGALSNQPQHF	TGCGCCAGCATTAGAGGACAGGGGGCCTTGAGCAATCAGCCCCAGCATTTT
TRBV28	TRBD1	.	TRBJ2-7	19	CASSSPLLIGQGAAGEQYF	TGTGCCAGCAGTTCGCCCTTATTAATTGGACAGGGGGCGGCAGGGGAGCAGTACTTC
TRBV7-9	TRBD2	.	TRBJ2-7	16	CASSSLAGGPTYEQYF	TGTGCCAGCAGCTCTCTAGCGGGAGGGCCCACCTACGAGCAGTACTTC
TRBV6-5	.	.	TRBJ2-1	14	CASRTVGRYNEQFF	TGTGCCAGCAGGACAGTGGGTCGTTACAATGAGCAGTTCTTC